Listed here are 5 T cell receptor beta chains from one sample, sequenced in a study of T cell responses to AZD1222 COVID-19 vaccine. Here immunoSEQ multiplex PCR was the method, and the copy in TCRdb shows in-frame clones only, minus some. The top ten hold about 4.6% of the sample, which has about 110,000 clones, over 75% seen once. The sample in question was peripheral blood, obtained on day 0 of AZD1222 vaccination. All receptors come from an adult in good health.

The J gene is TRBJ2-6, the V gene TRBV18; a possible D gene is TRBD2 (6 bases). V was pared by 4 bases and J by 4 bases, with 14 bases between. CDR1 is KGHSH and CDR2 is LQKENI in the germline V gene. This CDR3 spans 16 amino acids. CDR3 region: CASSLEAGTGANVLTF. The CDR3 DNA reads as TGTGCCAGCTCACTCGAGGCGGGAACGGGGGCCAACGTCCTGACTTTC.

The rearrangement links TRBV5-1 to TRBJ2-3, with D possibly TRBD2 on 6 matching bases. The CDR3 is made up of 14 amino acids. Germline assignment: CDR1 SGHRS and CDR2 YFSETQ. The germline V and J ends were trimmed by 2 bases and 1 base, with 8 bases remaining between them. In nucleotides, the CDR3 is TGCGCCAGCAGCTTAGGGACTGGCACAGATACGCAGTATTTT. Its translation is CASSLGTGTDTQYF.

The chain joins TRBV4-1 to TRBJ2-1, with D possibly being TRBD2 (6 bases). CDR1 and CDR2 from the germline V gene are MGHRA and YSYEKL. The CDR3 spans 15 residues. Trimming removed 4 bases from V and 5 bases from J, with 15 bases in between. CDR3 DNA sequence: TGCGCCAGCAGCCCCCCCGGGGGTGGAAACAATGAGCAGTTCTTC. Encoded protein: CASSPPGGGNNEQFF.

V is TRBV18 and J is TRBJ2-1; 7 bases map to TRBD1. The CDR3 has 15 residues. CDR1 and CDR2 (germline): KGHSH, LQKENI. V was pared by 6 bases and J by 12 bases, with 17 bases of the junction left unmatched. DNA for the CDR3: TGTGCCAGCTCCCCTGGGCAAGGGGGCGAGCTGGGGCAGTTCTTC. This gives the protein CASSPGQGGELGQFF.

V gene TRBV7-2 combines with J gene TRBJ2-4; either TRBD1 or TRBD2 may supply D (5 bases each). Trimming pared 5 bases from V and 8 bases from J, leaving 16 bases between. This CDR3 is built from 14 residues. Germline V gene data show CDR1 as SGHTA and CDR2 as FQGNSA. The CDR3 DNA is TGTGCCAGCAGCCCCCTCTTAAGGGGAGACATTCAGTACTTC. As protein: CASSPLLRGDIQYF.